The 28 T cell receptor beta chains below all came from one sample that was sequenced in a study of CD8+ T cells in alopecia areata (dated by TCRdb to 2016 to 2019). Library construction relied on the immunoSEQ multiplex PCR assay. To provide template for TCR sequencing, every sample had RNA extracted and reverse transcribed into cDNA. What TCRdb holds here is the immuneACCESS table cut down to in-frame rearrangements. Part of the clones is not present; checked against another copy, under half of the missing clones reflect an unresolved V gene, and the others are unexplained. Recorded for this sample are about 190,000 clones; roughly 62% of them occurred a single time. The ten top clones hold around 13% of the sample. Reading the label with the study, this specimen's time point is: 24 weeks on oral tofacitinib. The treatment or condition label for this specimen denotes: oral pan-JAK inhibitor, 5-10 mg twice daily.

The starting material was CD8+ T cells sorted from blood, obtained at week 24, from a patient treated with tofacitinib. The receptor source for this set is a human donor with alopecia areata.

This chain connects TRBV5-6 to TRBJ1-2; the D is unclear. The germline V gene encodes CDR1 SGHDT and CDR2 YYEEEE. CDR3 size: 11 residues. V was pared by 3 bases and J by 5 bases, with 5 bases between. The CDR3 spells CASSYSYGYTF. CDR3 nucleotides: TGTGCCAGCAGCTATTCGTATGGCTACACCTTC.

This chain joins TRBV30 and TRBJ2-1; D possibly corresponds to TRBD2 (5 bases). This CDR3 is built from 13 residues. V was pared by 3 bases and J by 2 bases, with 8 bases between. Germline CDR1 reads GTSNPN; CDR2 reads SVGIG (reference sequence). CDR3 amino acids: CAWSSSTYNEQFF. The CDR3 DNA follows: TGTGCCTGGAGCTCTAGCACCTACAATGAGCAGTTCTTC.

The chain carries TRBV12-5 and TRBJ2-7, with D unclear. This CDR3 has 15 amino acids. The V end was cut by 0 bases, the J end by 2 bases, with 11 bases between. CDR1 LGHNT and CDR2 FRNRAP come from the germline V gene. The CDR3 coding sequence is TGTGCTAGTGGTTTGGTGAGTAGGGCGACCTACGAGCAGTACTTC. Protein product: CASGLVSRATYEQYF. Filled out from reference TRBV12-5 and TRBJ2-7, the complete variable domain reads DARVTQTPRHKVTEMGQEVTMRCQPILGHNTVFWYRQTMMQGLELLAYFRNRAPLDDSGMPKDRFSAEMPDATLATLKIQPSEPRDSAVYFCASGLVSRATYEQYFGPGTRLTVT.

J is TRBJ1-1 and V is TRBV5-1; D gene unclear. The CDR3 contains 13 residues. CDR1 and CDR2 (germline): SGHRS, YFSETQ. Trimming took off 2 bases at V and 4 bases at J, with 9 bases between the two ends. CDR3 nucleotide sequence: TGCGCCAGCAGCTTAAGTCCAGCCACTGAAGCTTTCTTT. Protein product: CASSLSPATEAFF.

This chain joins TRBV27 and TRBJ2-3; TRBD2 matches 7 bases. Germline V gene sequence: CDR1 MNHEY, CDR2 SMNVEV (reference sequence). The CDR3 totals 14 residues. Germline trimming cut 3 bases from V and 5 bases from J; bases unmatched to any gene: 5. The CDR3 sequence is CASSLNSGGDTQYF. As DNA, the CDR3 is TGTGCCAGCAGTTTGAATTCGGGGGGAGATACGCAGTATTTT.

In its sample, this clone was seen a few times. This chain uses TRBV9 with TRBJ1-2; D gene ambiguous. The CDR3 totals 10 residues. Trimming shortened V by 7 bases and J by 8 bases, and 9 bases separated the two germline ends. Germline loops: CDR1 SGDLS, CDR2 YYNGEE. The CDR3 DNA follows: TGTGCCAGCTCGAGGTACGGCTACACCTTC. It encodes CASSRYGYTF.

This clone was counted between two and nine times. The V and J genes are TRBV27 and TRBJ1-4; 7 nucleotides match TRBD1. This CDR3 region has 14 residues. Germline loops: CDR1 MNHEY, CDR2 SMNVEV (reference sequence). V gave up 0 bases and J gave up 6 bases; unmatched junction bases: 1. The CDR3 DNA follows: TGTGCCAGCAGTTTATCGACAGGGTATGAAAAACTGTTTTTT. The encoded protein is CASSLSTGYEKLFF. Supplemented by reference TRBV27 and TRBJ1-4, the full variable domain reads EAQVTQNPRYLITVTGKKLTVTCSQNMNHEYMSWYRQDPGLGLRQIYYSMNVEVTDKGDVPEGYKVSRKEKRNFPLILESPSPNQTSLYFCASSLSTGYEKLFFGSGTQLSVL.

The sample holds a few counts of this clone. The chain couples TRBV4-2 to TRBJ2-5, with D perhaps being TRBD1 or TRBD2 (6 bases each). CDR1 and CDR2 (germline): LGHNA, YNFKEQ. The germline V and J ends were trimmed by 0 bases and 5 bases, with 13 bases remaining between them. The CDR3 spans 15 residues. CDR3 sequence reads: CASSQENGGAETQYF. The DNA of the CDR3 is TGTGCCAGCAGCCAAGAAAACGGGGGCGCGGAGACCCAGTACTTC.

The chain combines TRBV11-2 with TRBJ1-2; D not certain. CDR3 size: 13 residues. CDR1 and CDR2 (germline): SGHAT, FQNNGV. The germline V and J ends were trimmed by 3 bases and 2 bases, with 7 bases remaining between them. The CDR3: CASSFGVNYGYTF. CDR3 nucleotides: TGTGCCAGCAGCTTCGGGGTCAACTATGGCTACACCTTC.

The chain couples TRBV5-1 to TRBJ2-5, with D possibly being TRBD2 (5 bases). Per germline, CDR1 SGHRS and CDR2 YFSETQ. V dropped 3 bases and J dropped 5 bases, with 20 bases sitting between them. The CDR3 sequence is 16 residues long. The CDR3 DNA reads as TGCGCCAGCAGCTCGCTGGATTTAGGACTTCGGGAGACCCAGTACTTC. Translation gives CASSSLDLGLRETQYF.

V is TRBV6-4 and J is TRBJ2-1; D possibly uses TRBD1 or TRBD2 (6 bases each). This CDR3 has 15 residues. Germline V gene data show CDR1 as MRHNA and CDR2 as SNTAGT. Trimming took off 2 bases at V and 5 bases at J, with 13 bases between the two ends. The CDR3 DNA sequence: TGTGCCAGCAGTGACAAGGGGGGCGCCCACAATGAGCAGTTCTTC. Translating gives CASSDKGGAHNEQFF.

CDR3 in amino acids: CASRPLPGQGRNEQFF. The CDR3, as DNA: TGTGCCAGCAGACCTCTACCGGGACAGGGGAGGAATGAGCAGTTCTTC. V is TRBV7-9 and J is TRBJ2-1, with 10 bases lining up with TRBD1. The V gene end was trimmed by 6 bases and the J gene end by 7 bases; junction bases not matched to a gene: 12. The CDR3 is 16 residues long. Germline CDR1 and CDR2: SEHNR and FQNEAQ (reference sequence). The complete variable domain, with remaining parts taken from reference TRBV7-9 and TRBJ2-1, reads DTGVSQNPRHKITKRGQNVTFRCDPISEHNRLYWYRQTLGQGPEFLTYFQNEAQLEKSRLLSDRFSAERPKGSFSTLEIQRTEQGDSAMYLCASRPLPGQGRNEQFFGPGTRLTVL.

CDR3 residues: CAWSVVGGNEQFF. DNA for the CDR3: TGTGCCTGGAGTGTAGTAGGAGGGAATGAGCAGTTCTTC. This sequence joins TRBV30 and TRBJ2-1; D is perhaps TRBD2 (6 bases). The V and J ends lost 0 bases and 7 bases respectively, with 10 bases between them. Germline V gene lookup returns CDR1 GTSNPN and CDR2 SVGIG (reference sequence). This CDR3 is 13 amino acids long.

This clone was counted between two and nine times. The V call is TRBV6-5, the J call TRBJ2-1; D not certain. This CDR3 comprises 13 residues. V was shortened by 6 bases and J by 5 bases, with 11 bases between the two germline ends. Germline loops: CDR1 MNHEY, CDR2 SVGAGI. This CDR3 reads CASRLLPDNEQFF. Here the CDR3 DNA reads TGTGCCAGCAGACTACTTCCCGACAATGAGCAGTTCTTC.

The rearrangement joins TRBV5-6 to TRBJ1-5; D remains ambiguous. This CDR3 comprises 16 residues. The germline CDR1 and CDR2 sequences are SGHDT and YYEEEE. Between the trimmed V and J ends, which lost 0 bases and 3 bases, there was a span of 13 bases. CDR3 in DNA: TGTGCCAGCAGCTTGGCCCCCACCGGGTTCAATCAGCCCCAGCATTTT. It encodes CASSLAPTGFNQPQHF. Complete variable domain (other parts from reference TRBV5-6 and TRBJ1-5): DAGVTQSPTHLIKTRGQQVTLRCSPKSGHDTVSWYQQALGQGPQFIFQYYEEEERQRGNFPDRFSGHQFPNYSSELNVNALLLGDSALYLCASSLAPTGFNQPQHFGDGTRLSIL.

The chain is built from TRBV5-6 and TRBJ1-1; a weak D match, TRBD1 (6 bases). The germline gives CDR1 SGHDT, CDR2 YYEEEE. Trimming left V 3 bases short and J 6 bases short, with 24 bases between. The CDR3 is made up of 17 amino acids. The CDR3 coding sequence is TGTGCCAGCAGCTCCGGGAGGACGTACAGGGTGGAACCTGAAGCTTTCTTT. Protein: CASSSGRTYRVEPEAFF.

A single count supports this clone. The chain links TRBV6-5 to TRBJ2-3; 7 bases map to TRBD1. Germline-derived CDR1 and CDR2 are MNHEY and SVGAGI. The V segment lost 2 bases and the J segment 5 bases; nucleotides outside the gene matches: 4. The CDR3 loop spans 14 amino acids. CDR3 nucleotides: TGTGCCAGCAGTTACGGGACAGCTGGAGATACGCAGTATTTT. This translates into CASSYGTAGDTQYF.

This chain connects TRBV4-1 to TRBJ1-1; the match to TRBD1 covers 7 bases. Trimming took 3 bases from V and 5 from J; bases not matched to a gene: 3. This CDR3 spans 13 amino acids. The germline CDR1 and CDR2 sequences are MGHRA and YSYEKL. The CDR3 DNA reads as TGCGCCAGCAGCCAGTCAGGGGGGACTGAAGCTTTCTTT. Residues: CASSQSGGTEAFF.

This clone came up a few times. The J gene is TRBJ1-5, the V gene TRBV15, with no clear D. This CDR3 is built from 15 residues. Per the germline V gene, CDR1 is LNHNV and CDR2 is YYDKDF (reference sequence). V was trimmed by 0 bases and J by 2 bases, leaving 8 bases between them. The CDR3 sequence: CATSRDRRGNQPQHF. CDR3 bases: TGTGCCACCAGCAGAGATCGGCGGGGCAATCAGCCCCAGCATTTT. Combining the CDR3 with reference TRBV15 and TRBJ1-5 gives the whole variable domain DAMVIQNPRYQVTQFGKPVTLSCSQTLNHNVMYWYQQKSSQAPKLLFHYYDKDFNNEADTPDNFQSRRPNTSFCFLDIRSPGLGDTAMYLCATSRDRRGNQPQHFGDGTRLSIL.

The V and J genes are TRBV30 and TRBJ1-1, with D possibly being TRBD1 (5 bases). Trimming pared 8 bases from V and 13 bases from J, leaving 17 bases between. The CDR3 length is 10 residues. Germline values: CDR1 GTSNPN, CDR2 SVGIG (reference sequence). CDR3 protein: CAQSLGDVFF. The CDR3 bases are TGTGCCCAGTCTTTGGGGGACGTTTTCTTT.

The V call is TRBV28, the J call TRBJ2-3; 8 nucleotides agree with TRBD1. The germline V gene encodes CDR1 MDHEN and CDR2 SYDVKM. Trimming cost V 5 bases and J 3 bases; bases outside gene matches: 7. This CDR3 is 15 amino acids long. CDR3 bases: TGTGCCAGCAGTCAGGGGGCAAGGGGGACAGATACGCAGTATTTT. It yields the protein CASSQGARGTDTQYF.

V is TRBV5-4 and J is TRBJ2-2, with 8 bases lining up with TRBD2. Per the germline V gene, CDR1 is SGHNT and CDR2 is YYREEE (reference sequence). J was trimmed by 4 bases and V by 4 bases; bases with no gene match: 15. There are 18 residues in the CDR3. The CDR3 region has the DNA TGTGCCAGCAGCGCAATCGGGGGGGCGGAGGTCTTCACCGGGGAGCTGTTTTTT. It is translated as CASSAIGGAEVFTGELFF.

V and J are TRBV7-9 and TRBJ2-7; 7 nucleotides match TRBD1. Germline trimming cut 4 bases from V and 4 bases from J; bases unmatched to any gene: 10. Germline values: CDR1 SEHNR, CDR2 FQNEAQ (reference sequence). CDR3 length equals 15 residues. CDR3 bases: TGTGCCAGCAGCTCACCCAGAACAGGGGAATACGAGCAGTACTTC. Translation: CASSSPRTGEYEQYF.

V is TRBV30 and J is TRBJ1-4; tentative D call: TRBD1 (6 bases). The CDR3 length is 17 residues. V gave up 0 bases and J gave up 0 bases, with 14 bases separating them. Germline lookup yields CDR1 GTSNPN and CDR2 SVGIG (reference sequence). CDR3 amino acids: CAWSVPLGQSTNEKLFF. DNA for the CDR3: TGTGCCTGGAGTGTACCCCTTGGACAGTCAACTAATGAAAAACTGTTTTTT.

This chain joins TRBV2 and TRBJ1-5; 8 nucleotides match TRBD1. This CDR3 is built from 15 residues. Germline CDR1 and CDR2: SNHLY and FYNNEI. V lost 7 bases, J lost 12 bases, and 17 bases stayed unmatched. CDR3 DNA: TGTGCCAGCAAATTTCAGGGGGCCGCGAGTTTTCTCCAGCATTTT. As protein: CASKFQGAASFLQHF. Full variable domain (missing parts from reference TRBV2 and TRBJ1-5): EPEVTQTPSHQVTQMGQEVILRCVPISNHLYFYWYRQILGQKVEFLVSFYNNEISEKSEIFDDQFSVERPDGSNFTLKIRSTKLEDSAMYFCASKFQGAASFLQHFGDGTRLSIL.

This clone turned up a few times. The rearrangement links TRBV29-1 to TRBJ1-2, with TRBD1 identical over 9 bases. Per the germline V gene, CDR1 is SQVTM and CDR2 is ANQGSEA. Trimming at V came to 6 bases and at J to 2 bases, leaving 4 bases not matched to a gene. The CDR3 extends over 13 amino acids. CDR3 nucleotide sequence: TGCAGCGTAGCGACAGGGGGAAACTATGGCTACACCTTC. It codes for CSVATGGNYGYTF.

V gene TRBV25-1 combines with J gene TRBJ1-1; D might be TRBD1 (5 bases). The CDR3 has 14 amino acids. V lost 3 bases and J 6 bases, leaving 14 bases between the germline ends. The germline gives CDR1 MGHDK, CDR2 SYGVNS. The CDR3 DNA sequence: TGTGCCAGCAGTGATATATTATCAGGGCCTGAAGCTTTCTTT. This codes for CASSDILSGPEAFF.

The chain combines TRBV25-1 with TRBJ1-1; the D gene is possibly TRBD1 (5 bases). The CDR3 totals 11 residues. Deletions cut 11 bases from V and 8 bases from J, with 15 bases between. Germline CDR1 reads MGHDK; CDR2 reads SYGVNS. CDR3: CAVGGGEEAFF. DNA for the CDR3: TGTGCCGTGGGGGGTGGAGAAGAAGCTTTCTTT.